This T cell receptor beta chain comes out of a study of blood T cell repertoires in COVID-19. Study at large: Donors in the United States, Italy and Spain gave samples during acute or convalescent COVID-19. The analysed material was cDNA or gDNA that came from T cells, B-cell-depleted T cells, or PBMCs.

Deletions cut 0 bases from V and 6 bases from J, with 9 bases between. Germline V gene sequence: CDR1 SGHRS, CDR2 YFSETQ. This CDR3 is 14 amino acids long. In the study's own analysis: Reference gene primer amplification gave estimated nucleated cell counts. Generated by immunoSEQ multiplex PCR, the TCRdb table keeps only in-frame clones and is missing some. That table is the source of V, J and clone size, and D and trimming were worked out from the DNA. The repertoire consists of approximately 200,000 clones, with 80% to 90% occurring once and the leading ten covering around 3.3%. The source of this sequence is a man aged 55-75 years with acute or convalescent COVID-19. This sequence joins TRBV5-1 and TRBJ1-4; D is possibly TRBD1 (5 bases). Source material: peripheral blood. DNA for the CDR3: TGCGCCAGCAGCTTGGTAGGGGCAGATGAAAAACTGTTTTTT. It yields the protein CASSLVGADEKLFF.